The T cell receptor (beta chain) described here comes from a study of CD8 T cells in Susac syndrome. TEMRA cells were enriched by FACS, and CD4+ and CD8+ T cells were negatively isolated. V was cut by 7 bases and J by 1 base, with 14 bases left in between. This CDR3 spans 14 amino acids. Germline values: CDR1 SNHLY, CDR2 FYNNEI. A quantity of 0.5 to 1 ug RNA underwent reverse transcription using random hexamers. Amplification of TCR beta CDR3 spanned 54 Vbeta and 13 Jbeta via immunoSEQ multiplex PCR. Via MiXCR, TCRdb re-called the immunoSEQ multiplex PCR reads, giving one row per CDR3 protein. The sample lists approximately 190,000 distinct CDR3 sequences, approximately 93% occurring once.

The rearrangement links TRBV2 to TRBJ2-7; D is uncertain. This TCR derives from a human donor in good health. Sequences were obtained from CD4+ T cells from PBMCs. The CDR3 sequence is CASTRRQPSYEQYV. The CDR3 DNA reads as TGTGCCAGCACCCGCAGGCAGCCATCCTACGAGCAGTACGTC.